This T cell receptor beta chain came from a study of OX40 agonist ivuxolimab in advanced cancers. For the study in its entirety: Ivuxolimab was an agonistic, fully human IgG2 monoclonal antibody directed against OX40 (CD134), a costimulatory receptor. Intravenous ivuxolimab was administered to patients every 2 weeks at six dose levels: 0.01, 0.1, 0.3, 1.5, 3 and 10 mg/kg. Of the approximately 54 dose-escalation patients, hepatocellular carcinoma was present in approximately 20, melanoma in approximately 15, renal cell carcinoma in 9 and head and neck cancer in 9. In the dose-escalation cohort, 70% to 85% of patients were male, and the mean age was 60 years with a range of roughly 23 to 79. Patients were allowed to have had prior anti-PD-1, anti-PD-L1 or anti-CTLA-4 therapy, and around 43% of the dose-escalation patients had been treated with checkpoint inhibitors. Three dose-escalation patients achieved partial responses, one with hepatocellular carcinoma and two with cutaneous melanoma. The point of sequencing TCRbeta in the periphery was to test whether ivuxolimab changed TCR sequence diversity and drove clonal T-cell expansion. The paper describes the monotherapy dose-escalation part (N = 52 patients) of the phase I trial of ivuxolimab.

For CDR1 and CDR2, the germline V gene (reference sequence) lists PRHDT and FYEKMQ. From the cysteine through the phenylalanine, the CDR3 covers 14 amino acids. Kept here is only the CDR3 DNA, which spans 42 bases and is read in frame from base 1. V is shortened by 2 bases, J by 3 bases, and the region joining them spans 8 bases. Genomic DNA was extracted from sorted cells for sequencing of the TCRbeta CDR3 region. The immunoSEQ Assay was used to sequence the TCRbeta CDR3 regions. The clones in this table, taken by TCRdb from immuneACCESS, are in-frame only. Not every clone is retained; where verified, under half of the shortfall comes from an unresolved V gene, and the cause of the rest is unknown. The sample data list roughly 18,000 clones, and around 70% of these were observed just once. Clones ranked in the top ten supply roughly a fifth of the sample. About this clone itself: Its antigen specificity is not known. The record has no base qualities; no much larger clone is one base away.

The trial excluded patients who had a history of autoimmune disease or who were on systemic immunosuppression. In every dose cohort, peripheral blood was drawn for TCR sequencing at baseline, cycle 4 day 1, and cycle 7 day 1. Samples came from an open-label, multicenter, first-in-human phase I dose-escalation trial of ivuxolimab. Adults with locally advanced or metastatic melanoma, renal cell carcinoma, hepatocellular carcinoma or head and neck squamous cell carcinoma were enrolled in the trial. Before TCR sequencing, CD4+ and CD8+ T cells were separately sorted from peripheral blood. The study at large found these results: Low levels of normalized T-cell clonal expansion were also seen in some nonresponding patients. At doses from 0.1 to 3.0 mg/kg, clonal expansion was seen in both CD4+ and CD8+ blood T cells between baseline and week 6. Which antigens the clonally expanded peripheral T cells were specific for was not determined. Partial responders in the 0.1-3.0 mg/kg groups had among the lowest normalized peripheral clonal expansion, especially among CD8+ T cells. After ivuxolimab, more expanded clones were found on average in CD8+ T cells than in CD4+ T cells.

The rearrangement joined TRBV13 to TRBJ2-1; TRBD1 is perhaps the D gene, given 6 matching bases. Sequencing was performed on CD4+ or CD8+ T cells sorted from blood, taken in a trial of the OX40 agonist ivuxolimab. The sequence was obtained from an adult with an advanced solid tumor such as melanoma, head and neck, liver or kidney cancer. At the DNA level, the sequence is TGTGCCAGCAGCTTAAGGGGACACTACAATGAGCAGTTCTTC. Its protein product is CASSLRGHYNEQFF.